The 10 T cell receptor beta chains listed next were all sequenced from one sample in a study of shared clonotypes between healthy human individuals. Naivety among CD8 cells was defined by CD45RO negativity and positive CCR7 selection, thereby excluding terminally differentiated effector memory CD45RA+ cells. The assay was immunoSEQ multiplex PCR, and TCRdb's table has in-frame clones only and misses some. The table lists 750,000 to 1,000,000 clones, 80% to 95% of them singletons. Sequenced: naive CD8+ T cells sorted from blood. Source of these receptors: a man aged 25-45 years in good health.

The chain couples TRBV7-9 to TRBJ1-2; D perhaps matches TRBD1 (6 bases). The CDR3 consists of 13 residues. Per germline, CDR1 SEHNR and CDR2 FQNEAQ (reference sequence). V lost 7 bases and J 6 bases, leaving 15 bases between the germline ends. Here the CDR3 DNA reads TGTGCCAGCACCACAGGGAACTTGGATGGCTACACCTTC. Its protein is CASTTGNLDGYTF. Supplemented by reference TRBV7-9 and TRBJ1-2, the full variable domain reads DTGVSQNPRHKITKRGQNVTFRCDPISEHNRLYWYRQTLGQGPEFLTYFQNEAQLEKSRLLSDRFSAERPKGSFSTLEIQRTEQGDSAMYLCASTTGNLDGYTFGSGTRLTVV.

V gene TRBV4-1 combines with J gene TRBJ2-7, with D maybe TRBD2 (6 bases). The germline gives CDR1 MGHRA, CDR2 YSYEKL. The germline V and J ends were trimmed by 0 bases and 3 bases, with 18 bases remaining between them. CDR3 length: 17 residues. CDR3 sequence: CASSQDQEGGVNYEQYF. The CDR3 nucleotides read TGCGCCAGCAGCCAAGATCAGGAGGGCGGAGTAAACTACGAGCAGTACTTC.

This chain's CDR3 is CASSPLATLNEQFF. The CDR3 DNA reads TGTGCCAGCAGTCCCCTAGCTACTTTGAATGAGCAGTTCTTC. V usage is TRBV27 and J usage is TRBJ2-1; weak D call: TRBD2 (5 bases). The CDR3 runs 14 residues. V was pared by 5 bases and J by 7 bases, with 15 bases between. The germline gives CDR1 MNHEY, CDR2 SMNVEV (reference sequence).

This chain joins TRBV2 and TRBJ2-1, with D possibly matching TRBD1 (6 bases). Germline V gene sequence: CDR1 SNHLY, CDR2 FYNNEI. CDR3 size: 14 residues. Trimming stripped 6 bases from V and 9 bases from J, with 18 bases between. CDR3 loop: CASSEQGGFGEQFF. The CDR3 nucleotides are TGTGCCAGCAGCGAACAGGGTGGATTTGGTGAGCAGTTCTTC.

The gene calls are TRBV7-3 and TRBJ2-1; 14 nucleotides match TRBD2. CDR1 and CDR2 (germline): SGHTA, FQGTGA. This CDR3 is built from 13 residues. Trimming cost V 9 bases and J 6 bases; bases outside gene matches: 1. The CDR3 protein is CASGLAGGNEQFF. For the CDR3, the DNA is TGTGCCAGTGGACTAGCGGGAGGCAATGAGCAGTTCTTC.

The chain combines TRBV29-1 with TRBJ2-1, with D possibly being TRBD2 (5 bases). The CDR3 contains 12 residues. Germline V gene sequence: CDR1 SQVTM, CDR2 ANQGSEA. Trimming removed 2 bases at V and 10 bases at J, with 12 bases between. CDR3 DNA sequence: TGCAGCGTTGAAACTCCGGGATGGGAGCAGTTCTTC. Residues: CSVETPGWEQFF.

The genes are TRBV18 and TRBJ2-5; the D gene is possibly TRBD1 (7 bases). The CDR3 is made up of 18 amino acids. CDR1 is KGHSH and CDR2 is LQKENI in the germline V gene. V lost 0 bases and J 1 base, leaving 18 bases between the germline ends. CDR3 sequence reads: CASSPPIELEGAQETQYF. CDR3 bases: TGTGCCAGCTCACCACCGATTGAATTGGAGGGGGCCCAAGAGACCCAGTACTTC.

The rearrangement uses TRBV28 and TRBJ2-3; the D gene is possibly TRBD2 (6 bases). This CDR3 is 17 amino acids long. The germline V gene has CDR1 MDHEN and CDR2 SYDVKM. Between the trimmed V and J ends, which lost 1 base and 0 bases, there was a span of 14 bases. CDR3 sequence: CASSLLGGGGSTDTQYF. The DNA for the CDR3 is TGTGCCAGCAGTTTATTGGGGGGAGGCGGTAGCACAGATACGCAGTATTTT.

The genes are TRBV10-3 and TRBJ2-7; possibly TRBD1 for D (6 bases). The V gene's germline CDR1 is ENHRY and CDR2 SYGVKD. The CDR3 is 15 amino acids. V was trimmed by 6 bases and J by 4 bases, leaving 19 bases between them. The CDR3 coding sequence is TGTGCCATCAGAATACCTAACCGGGACAAATACGAGCAGTACTTC. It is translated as CAIRIPNRDKYEQYF.

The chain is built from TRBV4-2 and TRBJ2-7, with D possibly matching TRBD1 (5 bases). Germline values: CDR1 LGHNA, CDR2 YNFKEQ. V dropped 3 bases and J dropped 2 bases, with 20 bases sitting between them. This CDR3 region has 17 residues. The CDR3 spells CASSQETAGAQPYEQYF. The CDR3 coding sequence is TGTGCCAGCAGCCAGGAGACAGCTGGCGCTCAACCCTACGAGCAGTACTTC.